A single sample is the source of the 25 T cell receptor beta chains below, sequenced in a study of CD8 T cells in ankylosing spondylitis. Study results and limitations: Characteristic, it appeared, of ankylosing spondylitis blood was a TCR beta motif of about eight highly homologous variants.

These receptors' targets are unknown. TCRdb called the 5' RACE reads again in MiXCR, with one record for every CDR3 protein. The sample includes approximately 540,000 distinct CDR3 sequences, roughly an eighth of them seen just once. The sample comprised blood, either unsorted or a sorted T cell fraction (not recorded which). The receptors originated from a male donor with ankylosing spondylitis.

The V gene is TRBV20-1, the J gene TRBJ1-2; TRBD1 aligns across 11 bases. Germline V gives CDR1 DFQATT, CDR2 SNEGSKA (reference sequence). The J segment lost 4 bases and the V segment lost 6 bases, leaving 7 bases of the junction unmatched. This CDR3 comprises 14 residues. Here the CDR3 reads CSASGDRGAYGYTF. CDR3 in DNA: TGCAGTGCCTCTGGGGACAGGGGGGCCTATGGCTACACCTTC.

This clonotype turned up a few times. The J gene is TRBJ2-5, the V gene TRBV4-1; D is undetermined. CDR1 MGHRA and CDR2 YSYEKL come from the germline V gene. There are 14 residues in the CDR3. V lost 4 bases and J lost 0, with 9 bases in between. The CDR3 DNA reads TGCGCCAGCAGCCGTATCACGGACCAAGAGACCCAGTACTTC. The encoded protein is CASSRITDQETQYF.

The V and J genes are TRBV2 and TRBJ2-1; the D call may be TRBD1 or TRBD2 (6 bases each). There are 13 residues in the CDR3. Germline V lookup: CDR1 SNHLY, CDR2 FYNNEI. Deletions cut 7 bases from V and 6 bases from J, with 13 bases between. The CDR3 loop reads CASKIEGGNEQFF. DNA of the CDR3: TGTGCCAGCAAAATCGAGGGGGGCAATGAGCAGTTCTTC.

Ten or more counts support this clonotype. V and J are TRBV3-1 and TRBJ2-3; D remains ambiguous. Germline V gives CDR1 LGHDT, CDR2 YNNKEL (reference sequence). The CDR3 has 12 residues. Trimming took off 0 bases at V and 6 bases at J, with 4 bases between the two ends. The CDR3: CASSQDSDTQYF. CDR3 in DNA: TGTGCCAGCAGCCAAGATAGTGATACGCAGTATTTT.

This clonotype was seen only once. This rearrangement joins TRBV6-2 or TRBV6-3 to TRBJ2-1; 10 bases line up with TRBD2. Germline trimming cut 6 bases from V and 6 bases from J; bases unmatched to any gene: 5. This CDR3 is 14 amino acids long. Germline V CDR1 and CDR2: MNHEY, SVGEGT. The CDR3 nucleotides read TGTGCCAGCAGGCTAGCGGGAGCAGGCAATGAGCAGTTCTTC. Translating it yields CASRLAGAGNEQFF.

This clonotype was found a few times. The chain joins TRBV5-1 to TRBJ2-2, with D hard to call. Looked up from germline, CDR1 is SGHRS and CDR2 is YFSETQ. The CDR3 spans 15 residues. The germline V and J ends were trimmed by 5 bases and 0 bases, with 11 bases remaining between them. The CDR3 reads CASSDMGSNTGELFF. The CDR3 nucleotides are TGCGCCAGCAGTGACATGGGGTCGAACACCGGGGAGCTGTTTTTT.

In this sample, this clonotype turned up many times. The genes are TRBV5-1 and TRBJ1-1; a possible D gene is TRBD1 (5 bases). V gave up 0 bases and J gave up 3 bases, with 12 bases separating them. CDR1 is SGHRS and CDR2 is YFSETQ in the germline V gene. This CDR3 contains 15 residues. The CDR3 sequence: CASSLEGVGYTEAFF. CDR3 coding DNA: TGCGCCAGCAGCTTGGAAGGGGTTGGGTACACTGAAGCTTTCTTT.

The chain combines TRBV7-9 with TRBJ2-7, with 7 positions matching TRBD1. CDR1 is SEHNR and CDR2 is FQNEAQ in the germline V gene (reference sequence). The CDR3 covers 14 residues. V dropped 0 bases and J dropped 2; count of bases not matched to a gene: 1. CDR3 in DNA: TGTGCCAGCAGCTTAGCGGGACAGCCCTACGAGCAGTACGTC. It yields the protein CASSLAGQPYEQYV.

The CDR3 DNA reads as TGTGCCAGCAGCTTAGAATCGAGGGGTTCGACTTTCTTT. It yields the protein CASSLESRGSTFF. The chain employs TRBV7-9 and TRBJ1-1; maybe TRBD1 (5 bases). V was clipped by 1 base and J by 12 bases, with 15 bases between them. Germline V gives CDR1 SEHNR, CDR2 FQNEAQ (reference sequence). This CDR3 is 13 amino acids long.

V and J are TRBV12-3 or TRBV12-4 and TRBJ2-3, with D unclear. The ends were cut back, 3 bases at V and 2 bases at J, with 3 bases in the middle. The CDR3 runs 12 residues. Here the CDR3 reads CASSFDTDTQYF. The CDR3 DNA sequence: TGTGCCAGCAGTTTTGACACAGATACGCAGTATTTT.

This clonotype has a count of ten or more. This sequence joins TRBV7-8 and TRBJ1-5; no clear D gene. The CDR3 is 15 amino acids. The germline CDR1 and CDR2 sequences are SGHVS and FQNEAQ. Trimming left V 3 bases short and J 3 bases short, with 12 bases between. CDR3 loop: CASSFGLGINQPQHF. The CDR3 region has the DNA TGTGCCAGCAGCTTCGGCCTGGGGATCAATCAGCCCCAGCATTTT.

This rearrangement joins TRBV25-1 to TRBJ2-3; 7 bases are a match to TRBD1. The CDR3 runs 16 residues. Germline V lookup: CDR1 MGHDK, CDR2 SYGVNS. V shed 6 bases, J shed 5 bases, and the junction held 14 bases outside the gene matches. CDR3 DNA: TGTGCCAGCAGCCAAGGGGGCAGGGGCGCAGGAGATACGCAGTATTTT. This gives the protein CASSQGGRGAGDTQYF.

This chain connects TRBV20-1 to TRBJ2-6; no reliable D call. Trimming left V 6 bases short and J 4 bases short, with 13 bases between. CDR3 size: 14 residues. Germline V CDR1 and CDR2: DFQATT, SNEGSKA (reference sequence). The CDR3 reads CSAVAIDGANVLTF. In DNA form, the CDR3 reads TGCAGTGCCGTCGCAATTGACGGGGCCAACGTCCTGACTTTC.

There are many counts of this clonotype. The chain combines TRBV11-2 with TRBJ2-2; no clear D. V was cut by 1 base and J by 1 base, with 10 bases left in between. This CDR3 is 16 amino acids long. Per the germline V gene, CDR1 is SGHAT and CDR2 is FQNNGV. The CDR3 DNA is TGTGCCAGCAGCTTAGTTCTCCGGATGAACACCGGGGAGCTGTTTTTT. Amino acid sequence: CASSLVLRMNTGELFF.

This clonotype was counted only a few times. The chain recombines TRBV11-2 with TRBJ1-1; 10 positions agree with TRBD1. The CDR3 sequence is 16 residues long. Losses at the gene ends were 3 bases for V and 8 bases for J; bases not matched to a gene: 12. CDR1 and CDR2 (germline): SGHAT, FQNNGV. The CDR3 DNA sequence: TGTGCCAGCAGCTTGTTTACCGGGACAGGGGCCACCGAAGCTTTCTTT. This translates into CASSLFTGTGATEAFF.

The rearrangement uses TRBV9 and TRBJ1-2, with TRBD1 identical over 9 bases. The length of the CDR3 is 15 residues. V shed 3 bases, J shed 8 bases, and the junction held 11 bases outside the gene matches. Germline V lookup: CDR1 SGDLS, CDR2 YYNGEE. CDR3 amino acids: CASSAQTGGAEGYTF. The CDR3 region has the DNA TGTGCCAGCAGCGCACAAACAGGGGGCGCGGAGGGCTACACCTTC.

This clonotype has more than one count but fewer than ten. The chain recombines TRBV20-1 with TRBJ2-7; tentative D call: TRBD2 (5 bases). With 3 bases removed from V and 4 bases from J, the gap between germline ends came to 13 bases. Germline V gene data show CDR1 as DFQATT and CDR2 as SNEGSKA (reference sequence). CDR3 size: 13 residues. The CDR3 is CSARGEREYEQYF. As DNA, the CDR3 is TGCAGTGCTAGGGGCGAGAGGGAGTACGAGCAGTACTTC.

V and J are TRBV10-3 and TRBJ2-1; TRBD2 matches 8 bases. Germline V gene sequence: CDR1 ENHRY, CDR2 SYGVKD. CDR3 length: 15 residues. The trim removed 9 bases at V and 0 bases at J, leaving 7 bases unmatched. The CDR3 DNA sequence: TGTGCCATACTAGCGGAGAAGAGCTCCTACAATGAGCAGTTCTTC. Translated: CAILAEKSSYNEQFF.

This clonotype showed up just a few times. The rearrangement joins TRBV20-1 to TRBJ2-3, with TRBD2 matching over 7 bases. CDR1 is DFQATT, CDR2 SNEGSKA, per germline (reference sequence). The CDR3 is made up of 16 amino acids. Trimming took 0 bases from V and 4 from J; bases not matched to a gene: 10. The CDR3 DNA reads as TGCAGTGCTAGAGATCGGGGATTAGGACTAGCAGATACGCAGTATTTT. The encoded protein is CSARDRGLGLADTQYF.

The V gene is TRBV6-5, the J gene TRBJ2-5; tentatively, D is TRBD2 (6 bases). The V gene's germline CDR1 is MNHEY and CDR2 SVGAGI. Trimming shortened V by 0 bases and J by 7 bases, and 6 bases separated the two germline ends. The CDR3 totals 12 residues. The CDR3 DNA follows: TGTGCCAGCAGTTACTCGCGGGGGACCCAGTACTTC. Translated, it gives CASSYSRGTQYF.

This clonotype was seen ten or more times. The chain employs TRBV5-1 and TRBJ1-1; D is uncertain. CDR1 SGHRS and CDR2 YFSETQ come from the germline V gene. There are 13 residues in the CDR3. V lost 1 base and J lost 5, with 9 bases in between. The CDR3 here is CASSLMGWTEAFF. The CDR3 region has the DNA TGCGCCAGCAGCTTGATGGGTTGGACTGAAGCTTTCTTT.

This clonotype was observed a single time. The chain combines TRBV19 with TRBJ1-5; no reliable D call. Between the trimmed V and J ends, which lost 3 bases and 9 bases, there was a span of 12 bases. Per the germline V gene, CDR1 is LNHDA and CDR2 is SQIVND (reference sequence). The CDR3 covers 13 residues. The CDR3 region is CASSMARIGPQHF. CDR3 in DNA: TGTGCCAGTAGTATGGCCAGGATCGGGCCCCAGCATTTT.

This clonotype was seen at least ten times. The chain employs TRBV5-6 and TRBJ2-1; D gene ambiguous. The CDR3 sequence is 17 residues long. Germline lookup yields CDR1 SGHDT and CDR2 YYEEEE. Trimming took off 4 bases at V and 0 bases at J, with 17 bases between the two ends. CDR3 nucleotide sequence: TGTGCCAGCAGCCCAGCAAGTGGCAGGAGCTCCTACAATGAGCAGTTCTTC. Translation gives CASSPASGRSSYNEQFF.

This clonotype was seen repeatedly, ten times or more. The V and J genes are TRBV12-3 or TRBV12-4 and TRBJ2-1; D might be TRBD1 (6 bases). Trimming left V 7 bases short and J 4 bases short, with 14 bases between. This CDR3 region has 14 residues. CDR3 DNA: TGTGCCAGCACCCTTTCAGGGGCGTACAATGAGCAGTTCTTC. Protein: CASTLSGAYNEQFF.

This clonotype appeared a few times. The rearrangement uses TRBV5-5 and TRBJ2-1; 9 nucleotides agree with TRBD1. Trimming at V came to 3 bases and at J to 5 bases, leaving 6 bases not matched to a gene. Per germline, CDR1 SGHKS and CDR2 YYEKEE (reference sequence). This CDR3 spans 15 amino acids. CDR3 DNA: TGTGCCAGCAGCTACTGGGACAGGGCCGACAATGAGCAGTTCTTC. Its protein product is CASSYWDRADNEQFF.